This T cell receptor beta chain was recorded in a study of cytomegalovirus exposure and HLA in healthy donors (dated by TCRdb to the late 2010s). The study in broad terms: An earlier analysis of 587 of the donors reported 250 to 350 Gb of sequence data and 117 million unique TCR beta sequences from approximately 180 million T cells. Approximately 300 gigabases of sequencing data and 75 million to 85 million unique TCR sequences made up an early release that covered around 640 HLA-typed donors. Of the approximately 370 genotyped donors, 81% were placed in the genetic ancestry cluster associated with self-reported Caucasian donors. The study aimed to test whether signatures of past pathogen exposure could be identified by cataloging public T cell receptors. Using immunosequencing, the study profiled T cell repertoires from about 610 subjects and related those repertoires to cytomegalovirus serostatus. Along with the roughly 610-subject first cohort, a separate validation cohort of 120 different subjects was used. High-throughput TCR immunosequencing, statistical association of individual TCRs with disease status, and machine learning were combined to predict cytomegalovirus infection status. In a later analysis, previously published TCR beta repertoires from roughly 710 donors were re-analyzed and high-resolution HLA genotyping was added so that TCR occurrence patterns could be studied. In the later analysis, no new phenotypic data were used to find candidate immune exposures; instead, reliance was placed on TCR beta sequences and their occurrence across donors. An earlier analysis of some 600 of the donors applied high-throughput TCR beta sequencing to assess whether each TCR beta V gene segment acted as functional or pseudogenic. Donor age, sex, ethnicity and CMV serostatus were compiled together with the repertoire data. In a later genetic analysis, genome-wide SNP genotypes for about 55% of the roughly 700 donors were used, and that subset was treated as a discovery cohort. All discovery cohort repertoires had been generated using a single sequencing platform. Class I and class II HLA loci were covered by the typing at four-digit resolution. The number of donors typed differed by locus, with about 629-630 for A, B, C, DRB1 and DQB1, roughly 550 for DQA1, 606 for DPA1, and 450 to 480 for DPB1. About five DR-DQ haplotypes were treated as single units for association and clustering because of strong linkage in the cohort. Among some 400 genotyped donors of the cohort, an average of roughly 230,000 unique TCR beta nucleotide sequences was sequenced per donor, of which 15% to 20% were non-productive.

The junction carries 13 bases between V and J, which are trimmed by 2 bases and 12 bases respectively. Inclusive of the bounding cysteine and phenylalanine, the CDR3 is 12 residues long. Only the CDR3 DNA stays, 36 bases, in frame from base 1. The germline V gene supplies CDR1 MRHNA and CDR2 SNTAGT. This clone appeared once. There is no known antigen for this receptor. Base qualities are missing; no much larger clone stands one base away. The library was obtained by the immunoSEQ multiplex PCR assay. The multiplex PCR relied on a mix of 60 forward primers for TCR Vbeta segments and 13 reverse primers for TCR Jbeta segments. Amplification of the CDR3 region of rearranged TCR beta genes was performed with a multiplex PCR assay on genomic DNA. The Illumina HiSeq System was used to sequence the amplified TCR beta libraries as 87-base-pair reads. Regarding the original processing steps: In a later analysis, tens of millions of unique TCR beta chains were counted across the approximately 620 repertoires, and roughly 11 million of these chains were shared by at least two donors. To remove PCR and sequencing errors, raw reads were error-corrected and collapsed into unique sequences using a nearest-neighbor algorithm that merged closely related sequences. To assign V, D and J gene segments, CDR3 sequences were aligned to IMGT reference sequences. For a sequence to be retained, a match of at least six nucleotides was required to both a V gene segment and a J gene segment. A rearrangement counted as productive if the CDR3 had no stop codons and remained in frame with V and J, and every other rearrangement counted as non-productive. CDR3 was defined by IMGT convention, running from the second conserved V-encoded cysteine to the conserved J-encoded phenylalanine. The earlier analysis of 587 of the donors excluded any sequence lacking an unambiguous match to a single V gene segment. In an earlier analysis of a few hundred of the donors, a V segment was called functional when productive rearrangements were above 56.7%, and segregating when the standard deviation between donors exceeded 5%. A statistical classification framework was built for diagnosing cytomegalovirus status from the catalog of TCR beta chain sequences. A later analysis assigned V and J genes by comparing TCR nucleotide sequences with IMGT/GENE-DB human TR gene sequences. In a later analysis, CDR3 sequences and most-parsimonious VDJ recombination scenarios were assigned using the TCRdist pipeline. In a later analysis, each TCR beta chain was defined by its CDR3 amino acid sequence together with its V-gene family, and reads lacking a unique V-gene family were excluded. As a way to deal with suspected cross-contamination and a sequencing artifact, a later analysis dropped roughly 620 nucleotide sequences that were highly shared and had low generation probability. In a later analysis, a clonal expansion index for each public chain was calculated from normalized within-repertoire ranks of inferred template counts. In a later analysis, generation probabilities were computed using a VDJ recombination model fitted to out-of-frame rearrangements, and the results were checked against IGoR. In a later analysis, hypergeometric tests were used to score TCR-TCR, TCR-HLA and TCR-CMV co-occurrence, with a repertoire-size bias correction applied to TCR pairs. False discovery rates were estimated in a later analysis by permuting HLA or CMV assignments 20 times. In a later analysis, co-occurring TCRs were grouped using DBSCAN, and TCRdist sequence similarity was added for clustering within HLA-allele-positive subsets. Repertoires with fewer than 30,000 or more than 120,000 public chains were left out of co-occurrence clustering, as were five repertoires with anomalous nucleotide sharing. TCRdb mirrors the immuneACCESS table, restricted to in-frame sequences. Some clones are absent from its copies; in checked studies, under half trace to an unresolved V gene, and the reason for the others is unknown. For V, J and clone size, that table is used; D and trimming come from the DNA. This sample gives about 150,000 clones in total; approximately 67% of them show up just once. The biggest ten clones account for approximately 6.5% of the sample.

Points the paper makes about the study in general: While some public TCRs were present in many individuals, most TCR sequences turned up only very rarely across donors. Because the 87-base-pair reads could not distinguish some IMGT-functional V segments, including TRBV6-2 and TRBV6-3, those segments were excluded. The study gave a list of more than 150 TCR beta chains associated with cytomegalovirus. In vitro tests confirmed that a few of the cytomegalovirus-associated TCR beta chains recognize cytomegalovirus antigens. For the cohort, immune exposure information was limited to CMV serostatus. A further reported finding was that TCR beta sequences accurately predicted the HLA-A and HLA-B alleles for most subjects in the first cohort. Cytomegalovirus status was reported to be diagnosed by the classifier with high specificity and sensitivity in both the original and validation cohorts. Sequencing depth was assumed to be roughly uniform across donors in the presence/absence analyses, though that assumption may not hold. According to the authors, the approach could potentially be generalized to other disease states and immunological phenotypes. When HLA alleles, especially DR and DQ, strongly co-occurred, TCR associations were difficult to assign to individual alleles. In this cohort, only TCR beta chains were sequenced, and detectable features were limited by the absence of alpha or paired-chain data. Because HLA typing was missing for some donors at each locus, association tests included only the typed subset. In a later analysis, 16,951 TCR beta sequences were associated with specific HLA alleles at a false discovery rate of 0.05. An association between a missense DCLRE1C variant and V-gene and J-gene trimming of TCR beta chains was found in a later genetic analysis and replicated in an independent cohort. Linkage disequilibrium might explain the correlated functional status among segregating V segments, but an unknown experimental factor could not be excluded. In a later analysis, several top co-occurrence clusters were reported to appear linked to parvovirus B19, influenza, CMV and Epstein-Barr virus. The earlier analysis of nearly 600 of the donors excluded approximately 15 rarely observed V segments, including chromosome 9 orphons, because counts were too low. In a later genetic analysis, fewer N-insertions in productive TCRs were reported among donors in an Asian-associated ancestry cluster than the roughly 700-donor mean. A group of highly shared sequence variants was considered likely to be a technical artifact of the sequencing pipeline. Broadly in line with IMGT annotations, most TCR beta V segments showed up in productive rearrangements about 87% or about 30% of the time in an earlier analysis of 587 of the donors. In a later analysis, the rate of TCR association differed among HLA loci, with DRB1 alleles having the most associated TCRs and HLA-C alleles having the fewest. Most CMV-associated TCR beta chains appeared to be HLA-restricted in a later analysis, and the HLA associations seemed to be driven largely by CMV exposure. Compared with equally common non-associated chains, HLA-associated TCR beta chains in a later analysis were more clonally expanded and had lower generation probabilities.

The cohort consisted of 666 healthy bone marrow donors. At the time of sampling, every cohort member was nominally healthy, though immune exposures that went unrecorded were likely present. The donor tested CMV seronegative, placing the donor among the roughly 400 seronegative members of the cohort. A peripheral blood sample was collected from each donor, and TCR beta sequencing was performed on peripheral blood mononuclear cells. The Qiagen DNeasy Blood Extraction Kit was used to extract genomic DNA from the blood cell samples. The sequence links TRBV6-4 to TRBJ1-1; no D segment can be confidently identified. The source of this sequence is a woman aged 55-69 years in good health and CMV-seronegative. The sequenced material came from PBMCs. The CDR3 protein is CASSDGGSVPFF. In nucleotide form, the sequence is TGTGCCAGCAGTGACGGAGGAAGTGTCCCTTTCTTT.